A selection of T cell receptor beta chains follows, all from one sample in a study of blood T cell repertoires in COVID-19. Sequencing was performed with immunoSEQ multiplex PCR; in TCRdb, only in-frame clones are kept and a portion is missing. This table has some 250,000 clones, around 85% appearing once. Material for sequencing was PBMCs or T cells enriched from blood (not recorded which). The receptors stem from a woman aged 40 to 49 with acute COVID-19. Each CDR3 is given with its conserved first and last residue. The D gene is left open where the match is weak. Expanded clones are given a class, and other clones once, few, many or no size at all.

>.|.|TRBV10-3|TRBJ2-7
CAISNRDKSYEQYF
TGTGCCATCAGTAACCGGGACAAGTCCTACGAGCAGTACTTC
>.|.|TRBV19|TRBJ2-5
CASSIDGGTVVYQETQYF
TGTGCCAGTAGTATAGATGGGGGGACGGTAGTATACCAAGAGACCCAGTACTTC
>TRBD1|once|TRBV19|TRBJ1-2
CASSTHRQGGGYTF
TGTGCCAGTAGTACCCATAGACAGGGAGGCGGCTACACCTTC
>.|.|TRBV5-4|TRBJ2-2
CASSLMGGETGELFF
TGTGCCAGCAGCTTGATGGGCGGGGAGACCGGGGAGCTGTTTTTT
>.|.|TRBV9|TRBJ1-1
CASSEQVSNTEAFF
TGTGCCAGCAGCGAACAGGTTTCGAACACTGAAGCTTTCTTT
>TRBD2|once|TRBV10-1|TRBJ2-7
CASSTGTSRAEQYF
TGCGCCAGCAGTACCGGGACTAGTCGGGCCGAGCAGTACTTC
>TRBD2|.|TRBV7-9|TRBJ2-7
CASSSPTGLAGGFYEQYF
TGTGCCAGCAGCTCACCCACGGGGCTAGCGGGAGGTTTCTACGAGCAGTACTTC
>TRBD2|.|TRBV5-8|TRBJ2-1
CASSLVASGYNEQFF
TGTGCCAGCAGCTTGGTAGCTAGCGGGTACAATGAGCAGTTCTTC
>.|.|TRBV5-1|TRBJ2-2
CASNTNTGELFF
TGCGCCAGCAACACGAACACCGGGGAGCTGTTTTTT
>.|.|TRBV3-1/TRBV3-2|TRBJ2-6
CASSPRGAGRSGANVLTF
TGTGCCAGCAGCCCCAGGGGAGCGGGAAGATCGGGGGCCAACGTCCTGACTTTC
>TRBD2|.|TRBV2|TRBJ2-7
CASRKGSGRNNEQYF
TGTGCCAGCAGGAAGGGTAGCGGGAGAAATAACGAGCAGTACTTC
>.|.|TRBV12-3/TRBV12-4|TRBJ1-1
CASSLRESEAFF
TGTGCCAGCAGTTTACGGGAGTCCGAAGCTTTCTTT
>TRBD1|.|TRBV12-3/TRBV12-4|TRBJ1-3
CASSLRQGDTIYF
TGTGCCAGCAGTCTAAGACAGGGAGACACCATATATTTT
>.|.|TRBV7-9|TRBJ2-5
CASSLDSQETQYF
TGTGCCAGCAGCCTGGACAGCCAAGAGACCCAGTACTTC
>TRBD1|once|TRBV27|TRBJ1-4
CASSLWTGSNEKLFF
TGTGCCAGCAGTTTATGGACAGGGAGTAATGAAAAACTGTTTTTT
>TRBD2|once|TRBV11-2|TRBJ2-3
CASSLEVAGGPDTQYF
TGTGCCAGCAGCTTAGAAGTTGCGGGAGGGCCGGATACGCAGTATTTT
>.|.|TRBV25-1|TRBJ2-1
CASSESIYRQFF
TGTGCCAGCAGTGAATCGATTTATAGGCAGTTCTTC
>TRBD1|few|TRBV6-1|TRBJ1-4
CASSESAGTGLEKLFF
TGTGCCAGCAGTGAATCGGCCGGGACAGGGTTAGAAAAACTGTTTTTT
>.|.|TRBV2|TRBJ2-1
CASSESTSDNEQFF
TGTGCCAGCAGTGAGTCTACGTCGGACAATGAGCAGTTCTTC
>.|.|TRBV5-5|TRBJ1-2
CASSTTGEGNYGYTF
TGTGCCAGCAGCACAACGGGAGAGGGGAACTATGGCTACACCTTC
>.|.|TRBV27|TRBJ2-2
CASSSRNTGELFF
TGTGCCAGCAGTTCTCGGAACACCGGGGAGCTGTTTTTT
>TRBD2|.|TRBV6-1|TRBJ2-1
CASSGGLAGGYNEQFF
TGTGCCAGCAGTGGGGGACTAGCGGGAGGGTACAATGAGCAGTTCTTC